This entry lists 31 T cell receptor beta chains sequenced from one sample in a study of T cells in Graves' hyperthyroidism and ophthalmopathy. RNA transcripts yielded amplified TCR beta CDR3 regions. The HTBI primer set served for first-round RT-PCR of the TCR CDR3. TCRdb reanalysed the multiplex PCR reads using MiXCR and keeps one entry per CDR3 protein. The profile shows hundreds of thousands of distinct CDR3 sequences, 38% of them singletons. Sequenced input: blood. The receptor set was obtained from a young man with Graves' hyperthyroidism.

This clonotype was seen at least ten times. The rearrangement joins TRBV4-1 to TRBJ1-2, with TRBD1 matching over 7 bases. The length of the CDR3 is 14 residues. CDR1 and CDR2 (germline): MGHRA, YSYEKL. The V and J ends lost 9 bases and 0 bases, in that order; junction bases with no gene match: 7. Written as DNA, the CDR3 is TGCGCCAGGCCTGGTGGGACAGCTAACTATGGCTACACCTTC. Translated: CARPGGTANYGYTF.

This clonotype showed up just a few times. The V and J genes are TRBV7-2 and TRBJ1-6, with no clear D. The V end was cut by 5 bases, the J end by 6 bases, with 5 bases between. Germline V lookup: CDR1 SGHTA, CDR2 FQGNSA. The CDR3 is 12 amino acids. This CDR3 is CASSALNSPLHF. The CDR3, as DNA: TGTGCCAGCAGCGCTCTTAATTCACCCCTCCACTTT.

This sequence joins TRBV7-2 and TRBJ1-6; TRBD1 aligns across 7 bases. Germline-derived CDR1 and CDR2 are SGHTA and FQGNSA. The CDR3 extends over 17 amino acids. V shed 3 bases and J 0 bases; nucleotides not matched to a gene: 5. The CDR3 spells CASSLFAGGSYNSPLHF. As DNA, the CDR3 is TGTGCCAGCAGCTTGTTCGCAGGGGGCTCCTATAATTCACCCCTCCACTTT.

V gene TRBV28 combines with J gene TRBJ2-2; the match to TRBD2 covers 7 bases. CDR3 length: 13 amino acids. CDR1 and CDR2 from the germline V gene are MDHEN and SYDVKM. The V gene end was trimmed by 8 bases and the J gene end by 7 bases; junction bases not matched to a gene: 7. The CDR3 is CASLSGIIGELFF. CDR3 DNA: TGTGCCAGCCTAAGCGGGATAATCGGGGAGCTGTTTTTT. The variable domain in full, completed from reference TRBV28 and TRBJ2-2, reads DVKVTQSSRYLVKRTGEKVFLECVQDMDHENMFWYRQDPGLGLRLIYFSYDVKMKEKGDIPEGYSVSREKKERFSLILESASTNQTSMYLCASLSGIIGELFFGEGSRLTVL.

As for this clonotype: Just one base apart from a much larger clone, this may be a read error. The chain uses TRBV7-3 and TRBJ2-2; 7 bases map to TRBD1. This CDR3 spans 14 amino acids. V gave up 3 bases and J gave up 7 bases; unmatched junction bases: 5. Germline V gene data show CDR1 as SGHTA and CDR2 as FQGTGA. CDR3 DNA sequence: TGTGCCAGCAGCTTGACAGGGAGCGGCGGGGAGCTGTTTTTT. Translated, it gives CASSLTGSGGELFF.

The rearrangement links TRBV6-5 to TRBJ1-4, with TRBD1 matching over 7 bases. The germline V gene encodes CDR1 MNHEY and CDR2 SVGAGI. The CDR3 covers 16 residues. The junction had 11 bases not matched to a gene; V was cut back by 2 bases and J by 8 bases. The CDR3 loop reads CASSYDYRGGSEKLFF. In DNA form, the CDR3 reads TGTGCCAGCAGTTACGACTACAGGGGCGGAAGCGAAAAACTGTTTTTT.

The V and J genes are TRBV29-1 and TRBJ2-5; the match to TRBD1 covers 11 bases. CDR1 is SQVTM and CDR2 is ANQGSEA in the germline V gene. Unmatched junction bases numbered 3, after V lost 5 bases and J lost 7 bases. There are 12 residues in the CDR3. The CDR3 sequence is CSVTGTGGTQYF. CDR3 nucleotides: TGCAGCGTTACCGGGACAGGGGGGACCCAGTACTTC.

This clonotype was seen more than once but under ten times. The chain recombines TRBV7-9 with TRBJ2-7, with 8 bases lining up with TRBD2. There are 16 residues in the CDR3. Per the germline V gene, CDR1 is SEHNR and CDR2 is FQNEAQ (reference sequence). The junction had 12 bases not matched to a gene; V was cut back by 5 bases and J by 3 bases. CDR3: CASSIGGVGLIYEQYF. CDR3 coding DNA: TGTGCCAGCAGCATCGGGGGGGTGGGATTGATCTACGAGCAGTACTTC.

Remarks on this clonotype: The germline gene is not matched at one end of the junction; a read error may be the cause. J is TRBJ1-6 and V is TRBV7-3, with a tentative D call TRBD1 (5 bases). The germline V gene encodes CDR1 SGHTA and CDR2 FQGTGA. The CDR3 spans 17 residues. This chain's CDR3 is CASSQAIDSLNNSPLHF. The DNA of the CDR3 is TGCGCCAGCAGCCAAGCTATAGACAGCCTAAATAATTCACCCCTCCACTTT. Together with reference TRBV7-3 and TRBJ1-6, the CDR3 gives the full variable domain: GAGVSQTPSNKVTEKGKYVELRCDPISGHTALYWYRQSLGQGPEFLIYFQGTGAADDSGLPNDRFFAVRPEGSVSTLKIQRTERGDSAVYLCASSQAIDSLNNSPLHFGNGTRLTVT.

This sequence joins TRBV7-9 and TRBJ1-5; 9 bases agree with TRBD1. The junction had 10 bases not matched to a gene; V was cut back by 5 bases and J by 11 bases. CDR1 is SEHNR and CDR2 is FQNEAQ in the germline V gene (reference sequence). CDR3 length equals 14 residues. The DNA for the CDR3 is TGTGCCAGCAGCCTCCGGGACAGGGATCCGACCCAGCATTTT. This sequence encodes CASSLRDRDPTQHF. The variable domain in full, with the rest retrieved from reference TRBV7-9 and TRBJ1-5, is DTGVSQNPRHKITKRGQNVTFRCDPISEHNRLYWYRQTLGQGPEFLTYFQNEAQLEKSRLLSDRFSAERPKGSFSTLEIQRTEQGDSAMYLCASSLRDRDPTQHFGDGTRLSIL.

This chain uses TRBV6-1 with TRBJ1-5; D is uncertain. Trimming pared 5 bases from V and 2 bases from J, leaving 19 bases between. The CDR3 contains 17 residues. Germline-derived CDR1 and CDR2 are MNHNS and SASEGT. The CDR3 loop is CASSSDDGPYGNQPQHF. In DNA form, the CDR3 reads TGTGCCAGCAGTTCCGATGACGGACCGTACGGCAATCAGCCCCAGCATTTT.

This clonotype was seen many times. The chain couples TRBV12-3 or TRBV12-4 to TRBJ1-1; D call uncertain. Trimming shortened V by 5 bases and J by 7 bases, and 14 bases separated the two germline ends. The CDR3 has 13 amino acids. The CDR3 loop reads CASSPGQQLEAFF. CDR3 nucleotides: TGTGCCAGCAGTCCCGGGCAGCAACTTGAAGCTTTCTTT.

For the CDR3, the DNA is TGTGCCAGCAGCGTAGGTTTGGGCTCCTACGAGCAGTACTTC. Protein product: CASSVGLGSYEQYF. This rearrangement joins TRBV9 to TRBJ2-7; the D is unclear. V was clipped by 0 bases and J by 0 bases, with 7 bases between them. The germline V gene has CDR1 SGDLS and CDR2 YYNGEE. There are 14 residues in the CDR3.

The CDR3 coding sequence is TGCAGTGCTAGCCAGCGGGAGGCCGGTAGGAATGAGCAGTTCTTC. It encodes CSASQREAGRNEQFF. The chain combines TRBV20-1 with TRBJ2-1; TRBD2 agrees at 9 bases. Per germline, CDR1 DFQATT and CDR2 SNEGSKA (reference sequence). The CDR3 extends over 15 amino acids. Losses at the gene ends were 3 bases for V and 7 bases for J; bases not matched to a gene: 10.

Many counts were recorded for this clonotype. The gene calls are TRBV19 and TRBJ1-5, with D uncertain. The CDR3 covers 14 residues. From germline, CDR1 is LNHDA and CDR2 SQIVND (reference sequence). With 7 bases removed from V and 0 bases from J, the gap between germline ends came to 10 bases. The CDR3 DNA reads TGTGCCAGTAACAGACTTTATAGCAATCAGCCCCAGCATTTT. This codes for CASNRLYSNQPQHF. Complete variable domain (other parts from reference TRBV19 and TRBJ1-5): DGGITQSPKYLFRKEGQNVTLSCEQNLNHDAMYWYRQDPGQGLRLIYYSQIVNDFQKGDIAEGYSVSREKKESFPLTVTSAQKNPTAFYLCASNRLYSNQPQHFGDGTRLSIL.

CDR3: CSASGGGQGPYEQYF. For the CDR3, the DNA is TGCAGTGCCAGCGGGGGCGGACAGGGACCCTACGAGCAGTACTTC. V usage is TRBV20-1 and J usage is TRBJ2-7; the D call may be TRBD1 or TRBD2 (8 bases each). From germline, CDR1 is DFQATT and CDR2 SNEGSKA (reference sequence). CDR3 length: 15 amino acids. Trimming removed 6 bases from V and 2 bases from J, with 20 bases in between.

This clonotype was counted many times. The chain has TRBV15 and TRBJ1-4, with a weak D call TRBD1 (6 bases). Germline values: CDR1 LNHNV, CDR2 YYDKDF (reference sequence). Trimming took off 5 bases at V and 6 bases at J, with 16 bases between the two ends. The CDR3 runs to 15 residues. CDR3 DNA: TGTGCCACCAGCGTGGGAGGGGGGCGTTATGAAAAACTGTTTTTT. Its protein product is CATSVGGGRYEKLFF.

The rearrangement links TRBV20-1 to TRBJ1-5; possibly TRBD1 for D (5 bases). CDR1 and CDR2 from the germline V gene are DFQATT and SNEGSKA (reference sequence). This CDR3 has 12 residues. Trimming pared 7 bases from V and 6 bases from J, leaving 13 bases between. DNA for the CDR3: TGCAGTGGGCGGCAGGGAGGTCAGCCCCAGCATTTT. This codes for CSGRQGGQPQHF.

This clonotype was seen many times. This sequence joins TRBV7-9 and TRBJ2-5; no reliable D call. Germline V CDR1 and CDR2: SEHNR, FQNEAQ (reference sequence). This CDR3 is built from 13 residues. Deletions cut 3 bases from V and 0 bases from J, with 5 bases between. CDR3 protein: CASSLQNQETQYF. CDR3 nucleotide sequence: TGTGCCAGCAGCTTGCAAAACCAAGAGACCCAGTACTTC.

This clonotype was recorded at least ten times. V and J are TRBV10-1 and TRBJ2-7; either TRBD1 or TRBD2 may supply D (5 bases each). Germline V gene data show CDR1 as WNHNN and CDR2 as SYGVQD (reference sequence). Between the trimmed V and J ends, which lost 5 bases and 5 bases, there was a span of 13 bases. The length of the CDR3 is 13 residues. The CDR3 DNA reads as TGCGCCAGCAGTACGGGACCCCAGAACGAGCAGTACTTC. Translating gives CASSTGPQNEQYF.

The DNA of the CDR3 is TGTGCCAGCAGCGCAGACGGATACACTGAAGCTTTCTTT. Its translation: CASSADGYTEAFF. The chain uses TRBV9 and TRBJ1-1, with D unclear. The V gene lost 3 bases and the J gene lost 3 bases, with 9 bases spanning the gap. Germline CDR1 reads SGDLS; CDR2 reads YYNGEE. The CDR3 sequence is 13 residues long. Using reference TRBV9 and TRBJ1-1 for the parts outside the CDR3, the full variable domain is DSGVTQTPKHLITATGQRVTLRCSPRSGDLSVYWYQQSLDQGLQFLIQYYNGEERAKGNILERFSAQQFPDLHSELNLSSLELGDSALYFCASSADGYTEAFFGQGTRLTVV.

This clonotype has at least ten counts. The V gene is TRBV10-2, the J gene TRBJ2-5; D gene uncertain. The germline V gene encodes CDR1 WSHSY and CDR2 SAAADI. The germline V and J ends were trimmed by 6 bases and 3 bases, with 11 bases remaining between them. The CDR3 has 13 amino acids. Written as DNA, the CDR3 is TGCGCCAGCAGACAGATCGGAGAAGAGACCCAGTACTTC. Protein product: CASRQIGEETQYF.

The rearrangement uses TRBV7-8 and TRBJ2-7; D is uncertain. This CDR3 comprises 13 residues. Germline V gives CDR1 SGHVS, CDR2 FQNEAQ. Trimming took off 8 bases at V and 1 base at J, with 12 bases between the two ends. CDR3 protein: CASLSGFSYEQYF. CDR3 bases: TGTGCCAGCTTAAGTGGCTTTTCCTACGAGCAGTACTTC.

The chain has TRBV7-9 and TRBJ1-1; TRBD1 matches at 9 bases. This CDR3 is 15 amino acids long. Germline V gives CDR1 SEHNR, CDR2 FQNEAQ (reference sequence). After removal of 8 bases from V and 2 bases from J, the junction contained 9 bases not matched to a gene. CDR3 protein: CASGGGTGTNTEAFF. CDR3 coding DNA: TGTGCCAGCGGCGGAGGGACAGGGACAAACACTGAAGCTTTCTTT.

There are a few counts of this clonotype. The rearrangement links TRBV7-9 to TRBJ2-2; no reliable D call. With 1 base removed from V and 10 bases from J, the gap between germline ends came to 10 bases. CDR3 length: 13 amino acids. Germline V gene sequence: CDR1 SEHNR, CDR2 FQNEAQ (reference sequence). CDR3 region: CASSLEGRTELFF. The DNA of the CDR3 is TGTGCCAGCAGCTTAGAGGGTCGCACGGAGCTGTTTTTT.

In its sample, this clonotype was seen many times. The chain employs TRBV20-1 and TRBJ2-7; tentative D call: TRBD2 (6 bases). The CDR3 loop spans 13 amino acids. Trimming removed 6 bases from V and 3 bases from J, with 15 bases in between. Per the germline V gene, CDR1 is DFQATT and CDR2 is SNEGSKA (reference sequence). CDR3 in DNA: TGCAGTGCGGAGCCGGAGGGTGGCTACGAGCAGTACTTC. This sequence encodes CSAEPEGGYEQYF.

The V gene is TRBV5-6, the J gene TRBJ2-2; D is undetermined. This CDR3 comprises 16 residues. The germline V gene encodes CDR1 SGHDT and CDR2 YYEEEE. V lost 8 bases, J lost 2 bases, and 19 bases lay in between. This CDR3 reads CASSLGPFLNTGELFF. CDR3 in DNA: TGTGCCAGTAGTCTCGGACCTTTCCTCAACACCGGGGAGCTGTTTTTT.

The chain uses TRBV6-6 and TRBJ1-1; the D gene is possibly TRBD1 (5 bases). Between the trimmed V and J ends, which lost 10 bases and 1 base, there was a span of 19 bases. Germline V gene sequence: CDR1 MNHNY, CDR2 SVGAGI (reference sequence). The CDR3 is 15 amino acids. CDR3 residues: CAIIAPGDGNTEAFF. Written as DNA, the CDR3 is TGTGCCATTATTGCCCCCGGGGACGGGAACACTGAAGCTTTCTTT.

About this clonotype itself: One end of the junction is discordant with germline, which a read error may explain. V is TRBV7-9 and J is TRBJ2-7; a possible D gene is TRBD2 (6 bases). The CDR3 spans 16 residues. The germline V gene has CDR1 SEHNR and CDR2 FQNEAQ (reference sequence). Written as DNA, the CDR3 is TGCGCCAGCAGCCGACTGAGCGGGTCAAGCTCCTACGAGCAGTACTTC. This translates into CASSRLSGSSSYEQYF.

This clonotype has only one observation. The CDR3 bases are TGCAGTGCTATAGGCGGGAGAGTGGGAACCGGGGAGCTGTTTTTT. It encodes CSAIGGRVGTGELFF. The rearrangement joins TRBV20-1 to TRBJ2-2, with 7 bases aligning to TRBD2. Germline CDR1 and CDR2: DFQATT and SNEGSKA (reference sequence). The CDR3 covers 15 residues. With V trimmed by 4 bases and J by 5 bases, 10 bases remained unmatched.

The V gene is TRBV4-1, the J gene TRBJ1-1; no definite D call. Germline assignment: CDR1 MGHRA and CDR2 YSYEKL. The CDR3 loop spans 16 amino acids. Between the trimmed V and J ends, which lost 0 bases and 4 bases, there was a span of 15 bases. In DNA, the CDR3 is TGCGCCAGCAGCCAAGATGTTTCCACCTGGGGCACTGAAGCTTTCTTT. It is translated as CASSQDVSTWGTEAFF.